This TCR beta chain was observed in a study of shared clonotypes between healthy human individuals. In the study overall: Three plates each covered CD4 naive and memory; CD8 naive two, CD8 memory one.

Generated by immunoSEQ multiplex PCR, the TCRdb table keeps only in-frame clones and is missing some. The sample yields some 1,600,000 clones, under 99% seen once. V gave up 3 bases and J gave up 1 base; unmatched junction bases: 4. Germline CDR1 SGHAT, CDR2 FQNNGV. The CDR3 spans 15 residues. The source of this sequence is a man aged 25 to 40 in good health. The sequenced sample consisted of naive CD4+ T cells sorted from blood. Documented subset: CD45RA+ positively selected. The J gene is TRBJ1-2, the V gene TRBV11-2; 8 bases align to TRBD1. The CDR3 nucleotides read TGTGCCAGCAGCTTTGGGACAGGACTTAACTATGGCTACACCTTC. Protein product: CASSFGTGLNYGYTF.